This T cell receptor beta chain is from a study of cytomegalovirus exposure and HLA in healthy donors. Donors had nominal health at sampling but likely had unrecorded immune exposures. 60 Vbeta and 13 Jbeta primers were used in PCR. Assay used: immunoSEQ multiplex PCR; TCRdb lists only in-frame clones, some missing. The sample lists over 100,000 clones, around 83% occurring once. Worth noting for this clone: The antigen is unknown.

Germline CDR1 and CDR2: KGHSH and LQKENI. With 1 base removed from V and 2 bases from J, the gap between germline ends came to 8 bases. The CDR3 is 14 residues long. General study findings and limits: Many donors shared some public TCRs, even though most TCR sequences were rare. The authors excluded some V segments, including TRBV6-2 and TRBV6-3, as indistinguishable.

This rearrangement joins TRBV18 to TRBJ1-2, with D possibly TRBD1 on 5 matching bases. Material: PBMCs. This clonotype was obtained from a man aged 25-40 years in good health and CMV-seropositive. The CDR3 loop is CASSPLSGNYGYTF. The CDR3 bases are TGTGCCAGCTCACCACTTTCAGGGAACTATGGCTACACCTTC.